The TCR beta chain described here comes from a study of preoperative IRX-2 immunotherapy in early breast cancer (dated by TCRdb to between 2017 and 2020). The treatment or condition label corresponds to: preoperative locoregional IRX-2 cytokine immunotherapy. The samples were obtained from a phase Ib study in which preoperative, locoregional IRX-2 cytokine immunotherapy intended to prime immune responses was tested. Donors were patients with early-stage breast cancer who received IRX-2 before surgery. On this clone: Its target antigen remains unknown. No base qualities exist here, and no much larger clone lies one base off it.

The library was generated by the immunoSEQ multiplex PCR assay. The table comes from immuneACCESS by way of TCRdb, which keeps in-frame sequences with V and J called. Part of the clones is missing from these tables; in studies checked, under half for an unresolved V gene and the rest for unknown reasons. The sample table holds approximately 98,000 clones, of which about nine tenths were seen once. The ten top clones hold roughly 1.9% of the sample. Based on the germline V gene, the CDR1 and CDR2 sequences are MDHEN and SYDVKM. The cysteine opens and the phenylalanine closes a CDR3 of 15 amino acids. The CDR3 DNA has 45 bases and is translated from base 1. V is shortened by 6 bases, J by 5 bases, and the region joining them spans 17 bases.

The source is a human donor with breast cancer. The sample consisted of tumor tissue, taken after IRX-2 immunotherapy. The V gene is TRBV28 and the J gene is TRBJ1-5, with the D gene call left open. The CDR3 amino acid sequence is: CASSPRSPPDQPQHF. The DNA is TGTGCCAGCAGCCCACGGTCCCCTCCGGATCAGCCCCAGCATTTT.